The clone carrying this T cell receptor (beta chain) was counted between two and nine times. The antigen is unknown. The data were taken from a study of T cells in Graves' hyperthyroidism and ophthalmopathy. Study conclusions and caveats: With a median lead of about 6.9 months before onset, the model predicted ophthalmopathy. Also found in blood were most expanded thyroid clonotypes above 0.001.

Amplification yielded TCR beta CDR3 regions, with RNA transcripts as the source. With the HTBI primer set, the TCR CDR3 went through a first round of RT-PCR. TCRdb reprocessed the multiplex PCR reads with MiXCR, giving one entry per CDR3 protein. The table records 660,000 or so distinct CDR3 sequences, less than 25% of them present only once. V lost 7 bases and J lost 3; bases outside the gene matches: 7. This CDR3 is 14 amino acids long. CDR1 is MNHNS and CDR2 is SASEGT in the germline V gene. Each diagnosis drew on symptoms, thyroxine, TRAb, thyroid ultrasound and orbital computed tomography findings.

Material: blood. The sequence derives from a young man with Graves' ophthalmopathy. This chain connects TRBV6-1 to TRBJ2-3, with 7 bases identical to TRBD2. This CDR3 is CASTPPGGTDTQYF. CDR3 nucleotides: TGTGCCAGCACCCCTCCGGGGGGAACAGATACGCAGTATTTT.